The 16 T cell receptor beta chains below all came from one sample that was sequenced in a study of blood T cell repertoires in COVID-19. Measured with immunoSEQ multiplex PCR; TCRdb has only the in-frame clones, and not every one. The table records approximately 200,000 clones, 80% to 90% of them present only once. The sequenced material came from peripheral blood. The origin of the receptors is a man younger than 45 with acute or convalescent COVID-19.

V and J are TRBV5-1 and TRBJ2-7; the match to TRBD2 covers 15 bases. Trimming cost V 4 bases and J 5 bases; bases outside gene matches: 13. Germline assignment: CDR1 SGHRS and CDR2 YFSETQ. The CDR3 totals 18 residues. For the CDR3, the DNA is TGCGCCAGCAGCCGGATCGGTGGGACTAGCGGGAGGTCCAACGAGCAGTACTTC. This sequence encodes CASSRIGGTSGRSNEQYF.

Worth noting for this clone: The identical CDR3 is also encoded by other nucleotide sequences in the sample. The rearrangement links TRBV7-9 to TRBJ2-1; TRBD2 agrees at 8 bases. Trimming took 3 bases from V and 4 from J; bases not matched to a gene: 5. The CDR3 has 15 amino acids. Germline CDR1 is SEHNR and CDR2 is FQNEAQ (reference sequence). Here the CDR3 DNA reads TGTGCCAGCAGCTTTGTACGGGGGGGTTACAATGAGCAGTTCTTC. Translating it yields CASSFVRGGYNEQFF.

The gene calls are TRBV3-1 (or the pseudogene TRBV3-2) and TRBJ1-2; no firm D call. Germline V gives CDR1 LGHDT, CDR2 YNNKEL (reference sequence). The CDR3 length is 14 residues. Trimming removed 1 base from V and 2 bases from J, with 8 bases in between. The CDR3 nucleotides are TGTGCCAGCAGCCAAGGGAGGTTCAACTATGGCTACACCTTC. This gives the protein CASSQGRFNYGYTF.

The rearrangement links TRBV6-1 to TRBJ2-3, with D hard to call. The CDR3 sequence is 15 residues long. Between the trimmed V and J ends, which lost 1 base and 3 bases, there was a span of 11 bases. CDR1 and CDR2 (germline): MNHNS, SASEGT. The CDR3 coding sequence is TGTGCCAGCAGTGAAGGTCTGAGGTGGACAGATACGCAGTATTTT. Translating gives CASSEGLRWTDTQYF.

This chain connects TRBV5-1 to TRBJ2-7, with 10 bases fitting TRBD2. J gave up 4 bases and V 4 bases, and 8 bases lay outside the gene matches. CDR1 and CDR2 from the germline V gene are SGHRS and YFSETQ. This CDR3 comprises 15 residues. The CDR3 region has the DNA TGCGCCAGCAGCCGGGATGGGACTAGCGAATACGAGCAGTACTTC. Protein sequence: CASSRDGTSEYEQYF.

The J gene is TRBJ1-6, the V gene TRBV2; D not resolved. The germline V gene encodes CDR1 SNHLY and CDR2 FYNNEI. The V end lost 1 base, the J end lost 7 bases, and 8 bases lay between the germline ends. The CDR3 has 14 residues. CDR3 nucleotides: TGTGCCAGCAGTGAAGACGGTCGGAATTCACCCCTCCACTTT. Amino acid sequence: CASSEDGRNSPLHF.

The gene calls are TRBV4-2 and TRBJ1-4; 7 positions agree with TRBD1. The V and J ends lost 0 bases and 8 bases, in that order; junction bases with no gene match: 9. CDR3 length: 16 amino acids. CDR1 is LGHNA and CDR2 is YNFKEQ in the germline V gene. The CDR3 is CASSQEGGYRVEKLFF. Here the CDR3 DNA reads TGTGCCAGCAGCCAAGAAGGGGGCTACAGGGTAGAAAAACTGTTTTTT.

The chain is built from TRBV28 and TRBJ1-2; D unclear. The germline V gene encodes CDR1 MDHEN and CDR2 SYDVKM. The CDR3 totals 13 residues. The germline V and J ends were trimmed by 1 base and 8 bases, with 11 bases remaining between them. CDR3 residues: CASSLFQDLGYTF. CDR3 sequence (DNA): TGTGCCAGCAGTTTATTTCAGGATTTGGGCTACACCTTC.

CDR3 protein: CASSQVAGGFGNEQFF. The CDR3 bases are TGCGCCAGCAGCCAAGTAGCGGGGGGTTTTGGTAATGAGCAGTTCTTC. The chain has TRBV4-1 and TRBJ2-1, with 10 positions matching TRBD2. The CDR3 has 16 amino acids. V lost 1 base to trimming and J lost 7 bases; unmatched junction nucleotides: 7. Germline-derived CDR1 and CDR2 are MGHRA and YSYEKL.

The V and J genes are TRBV5-1 and TRBJ2-3, with D maybe TRBD2 (6 bases). Trimming stripped 4 bases from V and 4 bases from J, with 13 bases between. Germline V gene data show CDR1 as SGHRS and CDR2 as YFSETQ. The CDR3 runs 14 residues. In DNA form, the CDR3 reads TGCGCCAGCAGCAGATCGGGAGCCGCAGATACGCAGTATTTT. This translates into CASSRSGAADTQYF. Variable domain in full (rest from reference TRBV5-1 and TRBJ2-3): KAGVTQTPRYLIKTRGQQVTLSCSPISGHRSVSWYQQTPGQGLQFLFEYFSETQRNKGNFPGRFSGRQFSNSRSEMNVSTLELGDSALYLCASSRSGAADTQYFGPGTRLTVL.

The rearrangement joins TRBV19 to TRBJ1-2, with D maybe TRBD1 (6 bases). Trimming removed 2 bases from V and 2 bases from J, with 18 bases in between. This CDR3 has 17 amino acids. Germline V gene data show CDR1 as LNHDA and CDR2 as SQIVND (reference sequence). CDR3 bases: TGTGCCAGTAGTATAAGTGGCAGGGACATAACCAACTATGGCTACACCTTC. Protein sequence: CASSISGRDITNYGYTF.

This clone appeared a single time. The chain uses TRBV7-6 and TRBJ2-3, with D perhaps TRBD2 (5 bases). V was pared by 2 bases and J by 6 bases, with 21 bases between. CDR1 and CDR2 from the germline V gene are SGHVS and FNYEAQ. CDR3 length equals 17 residues. The CDR3 DNA reads as TGTGCCAGCAGCTTAATGGCCCCCTCCGGGAACGGGGATACGCAGTATTTT. This codes for CASSLMAPSGNGDTQYF.

This clone was picked up one time. The chain has TRBV5-1 and TRBJ1-1, with TRBD1 matching 9 bases. Germline V gives CDR1 SGHRS, CDR2 YFSETQ. Losses at the gene ends were 0 bases for V and 4 bases for J; bases not matched to a gene: 4. This CDR3 is 15 amino acids long. The CDR3 protein is CASSLVGTGITEAFF. The CDR3 coding sequence is TGCGCCAGCAGCTTGGTGGGGACAGGGATCACTGAAGCTTTCTTT.

The CDR3 DNA is TGTGCCAGCAGCGATCAGCGGGGTGGAAACACCATATATTTT. Translated: CASSDQRGGNTIYF. The rearrangement joins TRBV28 to TRBJ1-3, with D uncertain. CDR3 length equals 14 residues. V gave up 6 bases and J gave up 3 bases, with 12 bases separating them. Germline V gene sequence: CDR1 MDHEN, CDR2 SYDVKM.

The V call is TRBV5-5, the J call TRBJ1-2, with D possibly being TRBD1 (6 bases). The V gene lost 2 bases and the J gene lost 8 bases, with 16 bases spanning the gap. This CDR3 region has 14 residues. Per germline, CDR1 SGHKS and CDR2 YYEKEE (reference sequence). The CDR3 loop reads CASSLNRERGGYTF. The CDR3 coding sequence is TGTGCCAGCAGCTTAAACAGGGAAAGGGGCGGCTACACCTTC.

This chain connects TRBV28 to TRBJ1-6; 8 bases line up with TRBD1. The CDR3 sequence is 13 residues long. V lost 4 bases to trimming and J lost 10 bases; unmatched junction nucleotides: 3. CDR1 and CDR2 from the germline V gene are MDHEN and SYDVKM. The DNA for the CDR3 is TGTGCCAGCAGTTCGACAGGGGAATCACCCCTCCACTTT. Protein: CASSSTGESPLHF. The complete variable domain, with remaining parts taken from reference TRBV28 and TRBJ1-6, reads DVKVTQSSRYLVKRTGEKVFLECVQDMDHENMFWYRQDPGLGLRLIYFSYDVKMKEKGDIPEGYSVSREKKERFSLILESASTNQTSMYLCASSSTGESPLHFGNGTRLTVT.